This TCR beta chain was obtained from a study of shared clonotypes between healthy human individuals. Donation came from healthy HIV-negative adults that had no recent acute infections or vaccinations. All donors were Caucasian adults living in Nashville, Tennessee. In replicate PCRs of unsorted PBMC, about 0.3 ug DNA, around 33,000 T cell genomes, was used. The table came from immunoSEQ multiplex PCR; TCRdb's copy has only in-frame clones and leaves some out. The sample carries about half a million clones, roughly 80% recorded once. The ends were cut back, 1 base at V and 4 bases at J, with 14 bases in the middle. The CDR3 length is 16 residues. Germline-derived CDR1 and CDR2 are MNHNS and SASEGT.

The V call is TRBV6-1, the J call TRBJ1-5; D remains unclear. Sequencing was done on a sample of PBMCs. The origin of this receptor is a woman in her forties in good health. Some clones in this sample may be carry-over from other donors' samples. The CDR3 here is CASSEVQPPTNQPQHF. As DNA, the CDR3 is TGTGCCAGCAGTGAAGTCCAGCCGCCGACAAATCAGCCCCAGCATTTT.